A selection of T cell receptor beta chains follows, all from one sample in a study of blood T cell repertoires in COVID-19. Data came from immunoSEQ multiplex PCR; TCRdb stores just in-frame clones and leaves some out. The sample holds over 250,000 clones, about 89% seen once. Material: PBMCs or T cells enriched from blood (not recorded which). The receptors stem from a middle-aged man who had recovered from COVID-19. CDR3s include the opening cysteine and the closing phenylalanine or tryptophan. The order of the fields is V gene, D gene, J gene, CDR3 DNA, CDR3 protein. The D gene is left open where the match is weak.

v_call: TRBV7-3
d_call: TRBD1
j_call: TRBJ2-4
cdr3_nt: TGTGCCAGCAGCTTAACGGCGGGGACAGGGGTCATTCAGTACTTC
cdr3_aa: CASSLTAGTGVIQYF

v_call: TRBV3-1/TRBV3-2
d_call: TRBD1
j_call: TRBJ1-1
cdr3_nt: TGTGCCAGCAGCCAGAGACAGGGTTGGCACTCTGAAGCTTTCTTT
cdr3_aa: CASSQRQGWHSEAFF

v_call: TRBV6-6
d_call: TRBD1
j_call: TRBJ2-1
cdr3_nt: TGTGCCAGCAGTCTATTGGACAGGGGGCTTTCCGATGAGCAGTTCTTC
cdr3_aa: CASSLLDRGLSDEQFF

v_call: TRBV5-1
d_call: NA
j_call: TRBJ1-1
cdr3_nt: TGCGCCAGCAGCTTAACAGGTATGAACACTGAAGCTTTCTTT
cdr3_aa: CASSLTGMNTEAFF

v_call: TRBV29-1
d_call: TRBD1
j_call: TRBJ2-1
cdr3_nt: TGCAGCGTGGGACAGGGGGGGTACTACAATGAGCAGTTCTTC
cdr3_aa: CSVGQGGYYNEQFF

v_call: TRBV3-1/TRBV3-2
d_call: TRBD1
j_call: TRBJ1-6
cdr3_nt: TGTGCCAGCAGCCAGAGGGGACAGCTCCGTCTATCCCTCCACTTT
cdr3_aa: CASSQRGQLRLSLHF

v_call: TRBV19
d_call: NA
j_call: TRBJ1-6
cdr3_nt: TGTGCCAGTAGCAACCCAGGGGTTTATTCACCCCTCCACTTT
cdr3_aa: CASSNPGVYSPLHF

v_call: TRBV12-3/TRBV12-4
d_call: NA
j_call: TRBJ2-3
cdr3_nt: TGTGCCAGCAGTTTAACGGAGCTAGATACGCAGTATTTT
cdr3_aa: CASSLTELDTQYF

v_call: TRBV6-1
d_call: NA
j_call: TRBJ1-1
cdr3_nt: TGTGCCAGCAGTGAAGCAAGGGGATTCGACACTGAAGCTTTCTTT
cdr3_aa: CASSEARGFDTEAFF

v_call: TRBV7-3
d_call: TRBD2
j_call: TRBJ2-7
cdr3_nt: TGTGCCAGCAGCTTAGCGGGGGTCGGGTACGAGCAGTACTTC
cdr3_aa: CASSLAGVGYEQYF

v_call: TRBV28
d_call: TRBD1
j_call: TRBJ2-1
cdr3_nt: TGTGCCAGCAGTATCAGACAGGGTCAGGAACAGTTCTTC
cdr3_aa: CASSIRQGQEQFF

v_call: TRBV15
d_call: NA
j_call: TRBJ2-2
cdr3_nt: TGTGCCACCAGCACCTATACAGGGCCTCTCACCGGGGAGCTGTTTTTT
cdr3_aa: CATSTYTGPLTGELFF